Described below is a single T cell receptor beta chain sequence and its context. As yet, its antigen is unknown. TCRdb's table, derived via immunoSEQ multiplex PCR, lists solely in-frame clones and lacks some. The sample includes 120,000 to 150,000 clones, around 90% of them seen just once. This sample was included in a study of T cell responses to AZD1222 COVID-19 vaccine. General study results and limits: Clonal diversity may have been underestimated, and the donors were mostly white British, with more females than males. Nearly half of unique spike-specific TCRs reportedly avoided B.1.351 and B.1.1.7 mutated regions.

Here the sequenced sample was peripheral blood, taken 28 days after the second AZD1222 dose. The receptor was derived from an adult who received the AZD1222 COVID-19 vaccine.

CDR3 nucleotide sequence: TGTGCCAGCAGCCCAACGGTAGACTATGGCTACACCTTC. Amino acid sequence: CASSPTVDYGYTF. J is TRBJ1-2 and V is TRBV7-2, with unresolved D. The ends were cut back, 5 bases at V and 3 bases at J, with 10 bases in the middle. The CDR3 contains 13 residues. CDR1 and CDR2 from the germline V gene are SGHTA and FQGNSA.